This T cell receptor beta chain is from a study of blood T cell repertoires in COVID-19. Trimming removed 3 bases from V and 4 bases from J, with 10 bases in between. Germline values: CDR1 SGHTA, CDR2 FQGNSA. CDR3 length equals 14 residues. Sequencing used immunoSEQ multiplex PCR; TCRdb keeps in-frame clones, though not all of them. This table holds some 270,000 clones, about 80% found once. This clonotype was sampled from a person aged 70 to 85 with COVID-19, enrolled during active disease. The sequencing sample was made of peripheral blood. This chain connects TRBV7-2 to TRBJ2-1; tentative D call: TRBD2 (6 bases). CDR3 loop: CASSFGLTYNEQFF. CDR3 nucleotide sequence: TGTGCCAGCAGCTTCGGACTAACATACAATGAGCAGTTCTTC.